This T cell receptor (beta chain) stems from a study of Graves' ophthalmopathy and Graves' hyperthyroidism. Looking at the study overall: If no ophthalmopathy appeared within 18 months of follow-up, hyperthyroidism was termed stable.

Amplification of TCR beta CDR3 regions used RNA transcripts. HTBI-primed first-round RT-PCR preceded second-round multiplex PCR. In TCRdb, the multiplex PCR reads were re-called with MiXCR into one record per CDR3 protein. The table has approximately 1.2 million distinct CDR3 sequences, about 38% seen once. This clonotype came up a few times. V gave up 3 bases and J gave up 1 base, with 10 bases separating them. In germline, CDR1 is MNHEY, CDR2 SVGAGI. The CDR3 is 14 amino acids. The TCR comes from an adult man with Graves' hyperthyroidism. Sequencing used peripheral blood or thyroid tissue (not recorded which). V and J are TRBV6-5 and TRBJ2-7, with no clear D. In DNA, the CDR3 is TGTGCCAGCAGTTATAGGGCAGGATCCTACGAGCAGTACTTC. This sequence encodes CASSYRAGSYEQYF.